The present entry profiles one T cell receptor beta chain with its context. The specificity of this receptor is unknown. This may be a read error, as it is one base from a much larger clone. CDR1 and CDR2 were assigned from the germline V gene as SNHLY and FYNNEI. Trimming takes 6 bases from V and 5 bases from J, and the germline ends sit 20 bases apart. Inclusive of the bounding cysteine and phenylalanine, the CDR3 is 15 residues long. CDR3 DNA is the only sequence kept; it has 45 bases, read in frame from the first base. This specimen comes from a study of blood T cells in healthy people across ages (dated by TCRdb to about 2015). About the study as a whole: Template switching captured roughly one uniquely barcoded TCR beta cDNA molecule per two T cells in model experiments. The donors were split into four age groups: young (average around 17 years), middle-aged (about 40), aged (about 56) and long-lived (over 80). Two additional independent replicas of 1 million unique cDNA reads from the same blood draw were analyzed for two donors (one aged 18 to 30 and one aged 80 or older). To track age-related changes in TCR beta repertoire diversity, the study relied on deep sequencing normalized with unique cDNA molecular identifiers. To avoid experimental bias, donors of different ages were randomly spread across the sequencing lanes. The research as a whole found: There was a strong correlation between observed TCR beta diversity and the percentage of naive T cells measured by flow cytometry. As age increased, observed TCR beta diversity per million T cells dropped in a roughly linear way, and a significant reduction was already evident by age about 40. Since profiling was done on bulk unsorted PBMCs, naive and antigen-experienced compartments could not be conclusively compared. Compared with the aged group, the long-lived group had more naive CD4+ T cells, fewer expanded clones and increased TCR diversity, suggesting age selection. Estimates of total diversity based on one million sequenced T cells were regarded as lower bounds and as underestimates. Donor CMV infection status was unknown, potentially confounding age-related changes in expanded clonotypes.

Libraries were prepared through 5' RACE. TCRdb records Illumina HiSeq 2500 as the sequencer. The second PCR ran for roughly 7 to 11 cycles and used a J-beta primer mix along with a sample-barcoded 5' primer. Each TCR beta cDNA molecule received a unique molecular identifier from a template-switch 5' adaptor carrying 12 random nucleotides. Each sample yielded at least 2.5 million CDR3-containing paired-end reads. First-strand cDNA synthesis was performed from all RNA using the Mint cDNA synthesis kit, with priming by a TRBC-specific oligonucleotide. All cDNA was treated with uracil-DNA glycosylase and then went through a first 18-cycle PCR with the universal primers M1SS and BC2_uni_R. In the original analysis: For normalization, 1 million high-quality reads, each with a distinct molecular identifier, were randomly selected from each sample. Reads sharing molecular identifiers were discarded rather than binned into consensus sequences. MiTCR, with a Q25 quality threshold and the strictest error-elimination algorithm, was used for CDR3 identification, clonotype clustering and error correction. A nonparametric unseen species model with Euler transformation was used to estimate lower-bound total TCR beta diversity. Using fastp trimming at Q25 and MiXCR clonotype assembly, TCRdb reanalyzed the public sequencing data and kept in-frame beta chains. Rows with one shared CDR3 protein collapse into an entry with the most common genes and DNA. What appears here as the V and J calls and clone size reflects TCRdb's work, not the paper's. The sample includes 650,000 to 700,000 distinct CDR3 sequences, with about 30% observed a single time. The ten biggest clones cover 15% of the sample.

The donors were roughly 39 Caucasian individuals from Russia, aged roughly 6 to 90 years, who were systemically healthy. Roughly 9.5 milliliters of peripheral blood were drawn from each donor into EDTA-treated Vacutainer tubes. PBMCs were isolated by Ficoll-Paque density-gradient centrifugation, with at least 6.5 million obtained per sample. Trizol reagent was used to extract total RNA from PBMCs, with at least 5.5 micrograms per sample. For every donor, flow cytometry on a PBMC aliquot measured the percentage of naive CD45RAhigh/CD27high T cells. The source material was blood. This sequence was found in an elderly woman in good health. Donor details come from another sample of the same person, matched by shared clones. The chain joins TRBV2 to TRBJ2-7; the D gene cannot be named for sure. The CDR3 protein: CASRMAWQSGHEQYF. The bases read TGTGCCAGCAGGATGGCATGGCAGTCTGGACACGAGCAGTACTTC.